This T cell receptor beta chain was documented in a study of cytomegalovirus exposure and HLA in healthy donors. About the study: When 398 donors were genotyped, approximately 80% of them were found to fall in the Caucasian-associated ancestry cluster. General observations from the study: A later analysis found common viral pathogens apparently linked to several of the most significant clusters. Later analysis revealed greater clonal expansion in HLA-associated TCR beta chains than in equally common others. High specificity and sensitivity for cytomegalovirus status were reported for the classifier.

The study ran its PCR with 60 Vbeta and 13 Jbeta primers. The method was immunoSEQ multiplex PCR; TCRdb's version includes in-frame clones alone and lacks a portion of them. The sample yields under 130,000 clones, about 83% seen once. Unmatched junction bases numbered 7, after V lost 5 bases and J lost 7 bases. Germline assignment: CDR1 SGHTA and CDR2 FQGTGA. The CDR3 is 15 amino acids. Remarks on this clone: Its target is not known.

The sequenced sample consisted of PBMCs. The source of this sequence is a man aged 18 to 30 in good health and CMV-seronegative. The genes are TRBV7-3 and TRBJ2-2; 10 nucleotides line up with TRBD1. CDR3 sequence reads: CASSIRQGAGGELFF. CDR3 bases: TGTGCCAGCAGCATTAGACAGGGGGCCGGCGGGGAGCTGTTTTTT.